The sequence of this T cell receptor beta chain was determined in a study of blood T cell repertoires in COVID-19. Study overall: Samples came from the United States, Italy and Spain, spanning acute and convalescent COVID-19. T cells, B-cell-depleted T cells, or PBMCs provided the cDNA or gDNA that served as material.

CDR1 SGHDT and CDR2 YYEEEE come from the germline V gene. The CDR3 has 14 amino acids. Trimming took off 4 bases at V and 2 bases at J, with 13 bases between the two ends. Source study methods: Estimated nucleated cell counts came from reference gene primer amplification. TCRdb keeps only in-frame clones here, not all; method: immunoSEQ multiplex PCR. The V and J calls and clone size were taken over from that table, and D and trimming were inferred from the DNA. The table records about 9,000 clones, approximately 86% of them present only once. This receptor was identified in a human donor in a cohort sampled during active COVID-19. The chain uses TRBV5-6 and TRBJ2-7; D is possibly TRBD1 (6 bases). Sequencing was carried out using peripheral blood. In DNA, the CDR3 is TGTGCCAGCAGCGAACGGGACAAAGCCTACGAGCAGTACTTC. Protein sequence: CASSERDKAYEQYF.